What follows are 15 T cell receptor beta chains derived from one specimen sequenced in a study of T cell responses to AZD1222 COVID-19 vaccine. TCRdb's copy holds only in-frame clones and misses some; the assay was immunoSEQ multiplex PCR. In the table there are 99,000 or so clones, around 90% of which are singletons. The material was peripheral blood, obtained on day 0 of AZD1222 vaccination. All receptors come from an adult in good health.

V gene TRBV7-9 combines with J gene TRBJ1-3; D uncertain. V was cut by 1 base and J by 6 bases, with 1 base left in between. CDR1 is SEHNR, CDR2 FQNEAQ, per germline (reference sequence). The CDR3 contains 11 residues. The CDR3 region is CASSLENTIYF. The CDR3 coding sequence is TGTGCCAGCAGCTTAGAAAACACCATATATTTT.

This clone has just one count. The CDR3 bases are TGTGCCAGCAGTGAGACTGGTTCCGGGGAGCTGTTTTTT. This gives the protein CASSETGSGELFF. The chain employs TRBV6-2 or TRBV6-3 and TRBJ2-2; unclear D gene. CDR3 length: 13 amino acids. Germline V gene sequence: CDR1 MNHEY, CDR2 SVGEGT. Trimming left V 5 bases short and J 6 bases short, with 10 bases between.

CDR3 amino acids: CASSISAASGNTIYF. DNA of the CDR3: TGTGCCAGTAGTATAAGTGCGGCCTCTGGAAACACCATATATTTT. This sequence joins TRBV19 and TRBJ1-3; no clear D gene. V shed 2 bases and J shed 0 bases, with 8 bases lying between them. The CDR3 extends over 15 amino acids. Looked up from germline, CDR1 is LNHDA and CDR2 is SQIVND (reference sequence).

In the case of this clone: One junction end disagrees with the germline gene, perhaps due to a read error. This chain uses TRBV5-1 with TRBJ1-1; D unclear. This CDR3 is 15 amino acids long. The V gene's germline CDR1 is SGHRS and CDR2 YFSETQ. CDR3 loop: CASSPWTDMNTEAFF. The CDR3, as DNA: TGTGCCAGCAGCCCGTGGACGGATATGAACACTGAAGCTTTCTTT.

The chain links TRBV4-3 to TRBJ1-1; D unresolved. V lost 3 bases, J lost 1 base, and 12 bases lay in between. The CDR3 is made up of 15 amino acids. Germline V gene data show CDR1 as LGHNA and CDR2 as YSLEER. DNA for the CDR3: TGCGCCAGCAGCCAGGAGGACCTCCGGAACACTGAAGCTTTCTTT. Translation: CASSQEDLRNTEAFF.

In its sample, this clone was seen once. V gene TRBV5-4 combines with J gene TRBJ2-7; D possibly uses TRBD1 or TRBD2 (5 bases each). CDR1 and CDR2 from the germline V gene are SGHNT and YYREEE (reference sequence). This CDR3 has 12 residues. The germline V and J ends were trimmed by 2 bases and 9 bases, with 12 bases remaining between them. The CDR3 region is CASSFGASRQYF. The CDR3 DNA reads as TGTGCCAGCAGCTTCGGGGCGTCTAGGCAGTACTTC.

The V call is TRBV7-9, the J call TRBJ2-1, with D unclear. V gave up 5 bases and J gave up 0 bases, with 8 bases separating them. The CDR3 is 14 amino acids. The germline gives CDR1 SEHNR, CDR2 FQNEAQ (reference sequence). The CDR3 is CASSIYSSYNEQFF. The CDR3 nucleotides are TGTGCCAGCAGCATCTACAGCTCCTACAATGAGCAGTTCTTC.

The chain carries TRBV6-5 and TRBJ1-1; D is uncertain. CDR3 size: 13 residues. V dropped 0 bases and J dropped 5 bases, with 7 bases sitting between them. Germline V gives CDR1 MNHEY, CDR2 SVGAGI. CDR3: CASSYSVITEAFF. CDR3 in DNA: TGTGCCAGCAGTTACTCGGTGATTACTGAAGCTTTCTTT.

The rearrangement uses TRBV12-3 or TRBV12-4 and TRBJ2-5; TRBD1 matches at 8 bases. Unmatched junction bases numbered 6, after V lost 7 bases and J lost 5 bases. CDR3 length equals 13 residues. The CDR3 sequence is CASTLTGGETQYF. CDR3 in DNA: TGTGCCAGCACCTTAACAGGGGGTGAGACCCAGTACTTC.

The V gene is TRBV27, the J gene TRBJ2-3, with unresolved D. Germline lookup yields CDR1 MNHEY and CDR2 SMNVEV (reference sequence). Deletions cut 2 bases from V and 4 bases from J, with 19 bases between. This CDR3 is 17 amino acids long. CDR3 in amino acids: CASSLIFGDLGSDTQYF. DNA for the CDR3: TGTGCCAGCAGTTTAATTTTCGGCGATTTGGGCTCAGATACGCAGTATTTT.

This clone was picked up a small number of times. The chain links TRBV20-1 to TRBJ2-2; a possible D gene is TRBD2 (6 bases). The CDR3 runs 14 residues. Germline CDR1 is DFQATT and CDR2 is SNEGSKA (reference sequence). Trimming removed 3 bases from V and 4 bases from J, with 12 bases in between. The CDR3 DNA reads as TGCAGTGCTAGTCGGAATAGCGGCACCGGGGAGCTGTTTTTT. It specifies CSASRNSGTGELFF.

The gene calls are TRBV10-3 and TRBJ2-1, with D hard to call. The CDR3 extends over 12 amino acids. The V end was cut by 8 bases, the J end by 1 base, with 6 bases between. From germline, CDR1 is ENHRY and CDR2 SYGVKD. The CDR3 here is CAIEGSYNEQFF. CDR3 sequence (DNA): TGTGCCATCGAAGGGTCCTACAATGAGCAGTTCTTC.

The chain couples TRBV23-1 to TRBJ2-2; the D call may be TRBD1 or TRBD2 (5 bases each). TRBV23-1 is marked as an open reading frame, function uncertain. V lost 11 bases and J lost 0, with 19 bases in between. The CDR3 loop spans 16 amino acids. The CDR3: CALGIARGANTGELFF. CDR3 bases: TGCGCCCTCGGGATAGCCCGGGGCGCGAACACCGGGGAGCTGTTTTTT.

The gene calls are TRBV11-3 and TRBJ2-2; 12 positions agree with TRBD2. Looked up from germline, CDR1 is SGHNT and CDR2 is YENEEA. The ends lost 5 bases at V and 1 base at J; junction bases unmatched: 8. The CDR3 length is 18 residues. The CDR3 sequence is CASSPSLAGGLNTGELFF. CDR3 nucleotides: TGTGCCAGCAGCCCCTCTCTAGCGGGAGGGTTGAACACCGGGGAGCTGTTTTTT. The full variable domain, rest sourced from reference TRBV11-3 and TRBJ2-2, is EAGVVQSPRYKIIEKKQPVAFWCNPISGHNTLYWYLQNLGQGPELLIRYENEEAVDDSQLPKDRFSAERLKGVDSTLKIQPAELGDSAVYLCASSPSLAGGLNTGELFFGEGSRLTVL.

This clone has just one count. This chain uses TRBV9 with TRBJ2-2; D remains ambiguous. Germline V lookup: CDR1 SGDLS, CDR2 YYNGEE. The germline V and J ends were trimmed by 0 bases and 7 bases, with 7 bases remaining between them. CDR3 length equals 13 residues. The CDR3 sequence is CASSVEVVGELFF. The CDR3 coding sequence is TGTGCCAGCAGCGTAGAGGTGGTCGGGGAGCTGTTTTTT. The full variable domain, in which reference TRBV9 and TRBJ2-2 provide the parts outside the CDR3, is DSGVTQTPKHLITATGQRVTLRCSPRSGDLSVYWYQQSLDQGLQFLIQYYNGEERAKGNILERFSAQQFPDLHSELNLSSLELGDSALYFCASSVEVVGELFFGEGSRLTVL.